The clone carrying this TCR beta chain appeared a few times. This record belongs to a study of molecular identifiers for immune sequencing clone quantification. Overall study: With replicates, the RNA of about 20,000 or 100,000 naive CD8 cells was split five ways and four were sequenced.

TCR libraries were built in bulk with a published protocol and specific TCR primers. One entry per CDR3 protein results from TCRdb running MiXCR on the PCR reads. Of 88,000 or so distinct CDR3 sequences in the sample, under 25% were seen once. RNA fractions of 10%, 30% or 50% and roughly 19,000 to 1,000,000 sorted cells were the source of naive CD8 libraries. When naive CD8 T cells were sorted, they were gated as CD8+CD4-CCR7+CD45RA+. The source is a human donor in good health. Some libraries in this study had Jurkat cell RNA spiked in. Input material: naive CD8+ T cells from blood, with Jurkat cell RNA spiked in. Subset here: FACS-sorted CD8+CD4-CCR7+CD45RA+ naive T cells.

The CDR3 reads CASSPISGGSSYEQYF. The CDR3 coding sequence is TGTGCCAGCTCACCAATTTCGGGCGGGAGCTCCTACGAGCAGTACTTC. V and J are TRBV18 and TRBJ2-7, with 7 nucleotides matching TRBD2. This CDR3 is 16 amino acids long. The V gene end was trimmed by 2 bases and the J gene end by 0 bases; junction bases not matched to a gene: 7. In germline, CDR1 is KGHSH, CDR2 LQKENI.